This TCR beta chain was documented in a study of shared clonotypes between healthy human individuals. Findings and limits, study-wide: Shared clonotypes: 4.5% to 5% naive CD4, under 4% naive CD8, around 2.4% memory CD4, under 0.45% memory CD8.

Details on this clone: No antigen is known for it.

Positively selected for CCR7, the CD45RO-negative cells used as naive CD8 cells excluded terminally differentiated effector memory CD45RA+ cells. Donors were healthy HIV-negative adults without recently reported acute infections or vaccinations. Sorted-subset replicate PCR reactions contained roughly 190 ng DNA, corresponding to approximately 30,000 T cell genomes. Profiling relied on immunoSEQ multiplex PCR, and the TCRdb table lists in-frame clones only, not all of them. The sample has some 2.1 million clones, around 96% seen once. Germline values: CDR1 MNHNS, CDR2 SASEGT. V was clipped by 9 bases and J by 8 bases, with 17 bases between them. This CDR3 has 13 residues.

V is TRBV6-1 and J is TRBJ2-4, with D perhaps matching TRBD1 (6 bases). The clonotype originates from a young man in good health. Sequenced material: naive CD8+ T cells sorted from blood. The CDR3 DNA reads TGTGCCAGTGCCGCAGGGGCGGTAGACATTCAGTACTTC. Translating it yields CASAAGAVDIQYF.